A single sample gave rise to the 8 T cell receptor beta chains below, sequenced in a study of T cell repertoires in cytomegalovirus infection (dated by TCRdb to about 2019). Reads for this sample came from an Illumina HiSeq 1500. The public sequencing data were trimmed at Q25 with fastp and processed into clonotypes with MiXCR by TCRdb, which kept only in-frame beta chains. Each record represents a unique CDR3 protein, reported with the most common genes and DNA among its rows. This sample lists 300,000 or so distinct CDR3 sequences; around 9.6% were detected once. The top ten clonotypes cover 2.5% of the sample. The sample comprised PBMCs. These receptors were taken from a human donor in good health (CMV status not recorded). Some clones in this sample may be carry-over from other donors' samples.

CDR3 sequence reads: CASSPPGIGQPQHF. CDR3 coding DNA: TGTGCCAGCTCACCACCGGGGATAGGACAGCCCCAGCATTTT. The chain is built from TRBV18 and TRBJ1-5; D remains ambiguous. Germline V gives CDR1 KGHSH, CDR2 LQKENI. V lost 0 bases to trimming and J lost 7 bases, with 10 bases between them. CDR3 length: 14 residues.

The CDR3 reads CASSPFGGGRYNEQFF. CDR3 sequence (DNA): TGTGCCAGTAGTCCTTTTGGGGGGGGGCGTTACAATGAGCAGTTCTTC. The V call is TRBV19, the J call TRBJ2-1; possible D gene TRBD2, 7 bases. The CDR3 is 16 residues long. Germline assignment: CDR1 LNHDA and CDR2 SQIVND (reference sequence). The V end lost 5 bases, the J end lost 4 bases, and 18 bases lay between the germline ends. The full variable domain, completed using reference TRBV19 and TRBJ2-1, is DGGITQSPKYLFRKEGQNVTLSCEQNLNHDAMYWYRQDPGQGLRLIYYSQIVNDFQKGDIAEGYSVSREKKESFPLTVTSAQKNPTAFYLCASSPFGGGRYNEQFFGPGTRLTVL.

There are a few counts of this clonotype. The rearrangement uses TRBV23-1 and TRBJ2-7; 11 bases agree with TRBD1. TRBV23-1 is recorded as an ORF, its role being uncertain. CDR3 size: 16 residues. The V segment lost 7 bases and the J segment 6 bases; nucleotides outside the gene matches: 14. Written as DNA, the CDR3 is TGCGCCAGCATCTCGAGGGGGGACAGGGGGTTCCCCGAGCAGTACTTC. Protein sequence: CASISRGDRGFPEQYF.

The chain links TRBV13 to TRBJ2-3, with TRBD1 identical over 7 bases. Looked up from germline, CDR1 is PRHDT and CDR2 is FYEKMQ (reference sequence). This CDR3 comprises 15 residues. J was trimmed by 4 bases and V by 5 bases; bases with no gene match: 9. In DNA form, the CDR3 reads TGTGCCAGCAGCAGACAAGGGGGCGAGGCAGATACGCAGTATTTT. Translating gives CASSRQGGEADTQYF. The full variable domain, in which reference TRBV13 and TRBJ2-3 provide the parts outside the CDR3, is AAGVIQSPRHLIKEKRETATLKCYPIPRHDTVYWYQQGPGQDPQFLISFYEKMQSDKGSIPDRFSAQQFSDYHSELNMSSLELGDSALYFCASSRQGGEADTQYFGPGTRLTVL.

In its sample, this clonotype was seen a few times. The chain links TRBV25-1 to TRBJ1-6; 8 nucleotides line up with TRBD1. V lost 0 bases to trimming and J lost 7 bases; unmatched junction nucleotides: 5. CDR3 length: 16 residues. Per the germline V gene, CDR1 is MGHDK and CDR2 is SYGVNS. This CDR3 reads CASSEYRDRRNSPLHF. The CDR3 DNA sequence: TGTGCCAGCAGTGAATACCGGGACAGGAGGAATTCACCCCTCCACTTT.

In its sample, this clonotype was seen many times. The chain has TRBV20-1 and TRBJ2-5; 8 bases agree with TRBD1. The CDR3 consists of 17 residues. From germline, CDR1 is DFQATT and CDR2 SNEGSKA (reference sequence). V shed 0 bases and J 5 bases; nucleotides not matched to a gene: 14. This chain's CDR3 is CSARDYSQGARRETQYF. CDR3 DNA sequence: TGCAGTGCTAGAGATTATTCCCAGGGGGCAAGAAGGGAGACCCAGTACTTC.

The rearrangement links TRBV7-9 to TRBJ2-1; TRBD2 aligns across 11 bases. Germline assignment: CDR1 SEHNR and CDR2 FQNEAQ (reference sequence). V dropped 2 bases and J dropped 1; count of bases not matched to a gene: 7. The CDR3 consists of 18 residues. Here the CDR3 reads CASSLKARLAGSYNEQFF. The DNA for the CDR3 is TGTGCCAGCAGCTTAAAGGCCAGACTAGCGGGGTCCTACAATGAGCAGTTCTTC.

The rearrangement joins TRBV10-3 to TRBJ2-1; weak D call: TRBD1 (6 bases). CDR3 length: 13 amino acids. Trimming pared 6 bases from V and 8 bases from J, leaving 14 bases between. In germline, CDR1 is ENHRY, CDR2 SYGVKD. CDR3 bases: TGTGCCATCAGAGGGGGTATGGGGGATGAGCAGTTCTTC. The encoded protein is CAIRGGMGDEQFF.